Described below is a single TCR beta chain sequence and its context. This receptor's antigen is unknown. Compared with germline, one end of the junction differs, possibly owing to a read error. The sample comes from a study of shared clonotypes between healthy human individuals (dated by TCRdb to 2018 to 2020). Notes on the research overall: The cohort included a few men and two women between 18 and 49 years of age. Between about 0.8 and 9 billion PBMCs per donor were obtained by leukapheresis. To increase sequencing depth and limit assay-specific biases, TCR repertoire library preparation and sequencing were carried out by different laboratories using diverse techniques. The study deeply sequenced blood TCR repertoires of five healthy adults to estimate repertoire size and the extent of clonotype sharing between individuals. For each donor, three plates each were used for CD4 naive and CD4 memory, two plates were used for CD8 naive, and one plate was used for CD8 memory.

The CDR3 holds 14 amino acids from the cysteine to the phenylalanine. This entry keeps only the CDR3 DNA: 42 bases, framed from base 1. The germline V gene (reference sequence) supplies CDR1 SEHNR and CDR2 FQNEAQ. Using the deep immunoSEQ assay, TCR CDR3 regions were amplified from genomic DNA by multiplex PCR. Extracted genomic DNA from each cell subset was distributed evenly across all wells of several immunoSEQ 96-well plates, and each plate was treated as a replicate. For sorted subsets, roughly 200 ng of genomic DNA, equivalent to about 30,000 T cell genomes, went into each replicate PCR. The purified libraries were quantified using a Qubit 3.0 fluorometer, sized with a Bioanalyzer 2100, and then quantified again using the KAPA Library Quantification kit. Each immunoSEQ 96-well plate was sequenced on its own single-read 150-cycle Illumina NextSeq 550 flow cell. Processing in the source paper ran as follows. Because only junctional sequences without quality scores were contained in the immunoSEQ output, filtering matching that applied to full-length reads could not be performed. Sequences were annotated with PyIR, a Python wrapper for IgBLAST v1.9, using IMGT germline references to assign V/J genes and CDR3. Reads were removed for weak V/J assignments (E-value above 1e-6), missing CDR3, stop codons, out-of-frame junctions, or ambiguous translated residues. A V3J clonotype was defined by an identical inferred V gene, J gene, and CDR3 amino acid sequence. To compute the percentage overlap between repertoires, the number of shared unique clonotypes was divided by the size of the smaller repertoire. Three approaches were used to assess repertoire richness: RTK rarefaction, the Chao1 estimator, and Recon v2.1 estimates of unobserved clonotypes. Generation probabilities were computed with OLGA for all TCRbeta clonotypes obtained by the gDNA method from a handful of donors. In TCRdb, the immuneACCESS table is reduced to in-frame sequences with V and J assigned. These tables do not hold every clone; where another copy was compared, an unresolved V gene accounts for under half, and the others remain unexplained. The V and J calls and clone size are taken from that table; D and trimming were inferred from the DNA. The table for this sample lists about 2.3 million clones; roughly 92% of them were counted only once. 0.37% of the sample comes from the top ten.

What the research found in general, with its limitations: Pairwise subsampling led to the expectation that sequencing depth would affect the degree of clonotype sharing among donors. Compared with non-shared clonotypes, the clonotypes found in all four sorted-subset donors had higher generation probabilities. Sampling was limited to blood, and TCR repertoires in tissue likely differ from TCR repertoires in blood. Naive subsets generally had larger estimated clonotype richness than memory subsets. The genetic and exposure-history diversity represented was limited by the small number of donors. Around 5% of naive CD4, around 4% of naive CD8, 2.3% of memory CD4, and 0.4% of memory CD8 clonotypes were shared across several donors. Rarefaction of sorted-subset datasets indicated incomplete sequencing despite the large sequencing depth.

Healthy HIV-negative adults with no recently reported acute infections or vaccinations were included as donors. Every donor was a Caucasian adult living in Nashville, Tennessee, USA. CD4+ T cells were enriched by magnetic negative selection, after which naive cells were positively selected on CD45RA and the negative fraction was taken as the memory subset. Blood was collected by leukapheresis, and PBMCs were isolated by Ficoll-Histopaque density gradient centrifugation and then cryopreserved in liquid nitrogen vapor phase. Analytical flow cytometry was used to check the purity and quantity of each magnetically sorted T cell population. Each sorted fraction had its genomic DNA isolated and then quantified by UV absorbance on a Nanodrop 2000c.

The rearranged segments are TRBV7-9 and TRBJ2-7; TRBD1 could be the D gene, as 6 bases match. The sequencing sample was made of naive CD4+ T cells from PBMCs. Interpreted using the paper, the cell subset or site label stands for: CD45RA+ positively selected. This TCR was recovered from a man aged 18 to 30 in good health. Some clones in this sample may be carry-over from other donors' samples. The CDR3 corresponds to CASSLSQGHDLMHF. The sequenced DNA is TGTGCCAGCAGCTTATCGCAGGGACATGACCTAATGCACTTC.